These T cell receptor beta chains were read from a single sample in a study of cytomegalovirus exposure and HLA in healthy donors. Using immunoSEQ multiplex PCR, the repertoire was profiled, and TCRdb retains in-frame clones only, with some absent. The sample lists more than 150,000 clones; around 80% were seen once. Source material: PBMCs. These receptor sequences come from a man between 35 and 55 years old in good health and CMV-seronegative. Both conserved end residues are trimmed from each CDR3.

v_call	j_call	cdr3_aa
TRBV5-1	TRBJ1-2	ASSLANNSSGYT
TRBV5-5	TRBJ2-7	ASSLASSSYEQY
TRBV27	TRBJ2-1	ASSLSGWPGDNEQF
TRBV5-4	TRBJ2-1	ASSLGRGGLDEQF
TRBV6-5	TRBJ2-5	ASSTKGARETQY
TRBV7-2	TRBJ2-1	ASSLLTSGDSYNEQF
TRBV6-6	TRBJ2-1	ASRPRTSTHNEQF
TRBV7-2	TRBJ1-6	ASSFGGTLEPLH
TRBV28	TRBJ1-2	ASTTDTHYT
TRBV25-1	TRBJ1-5	ASKRKQGIGQPQH
TRBV6-5	TRBJ2-7	ASRSSGGPYEQY
TRBV5-1	TRBJ2-2	ASSLFATSGKSGTGELF
TRBV19	TRBJ2-7	ASSRVSGRSYEQY
TRBV15	TRBJ1-2	ATSRASGAVVYGYT
TRBV7-3	TRBJ2-3	ASSSVAGGPTDTQY
TRBV27	TRBJ2-3	ASSLMGTSGSSDTQY
TRBV7-3	TRBJ2-5	ASSPGAGGSETQY
TRBV6-5	TRBJ1-1	ASSSPPGQAF
TRBV28	TRBJ1-2	ASSSPLGGGDYGYT
TRBV4-3	TRBJ2-2	ASSQGRYTGELF
TRBV7-6	TRBJ2-1	ASSLPDREGAEQF
TRBV7-8	TRBJ1-2	ASSSSGQLANYGYT
TRBV7-9	TRBJ2-1	ASRSDIGGYEQF
TRBV4-2	TRBJ2-3	ASSRTSGSTDTQY
TRBV7-2	TRBJ2-7	ASSSQLSGRPYEQY
TRBV14	TRBJ2-5	ASSQARLSGKETQY
TRBV7-2	TRBJ1-5	ASSPEWGTGQPQH
TRBV7-3	TRBJ2-1	ASSLRGTSGGNEQF
TRBV6-5	TRBJ2-2	ASMRGMYTGELF
TRBV30	TRBJ1-2	AWRTAGGGRGYT
TRBV30	TRBJ1-6	AWSPRDRYSPLH
TRBV6-1	TRBJ2-7	ASTRAAGRTYEQY
TRBV7-2	TRBJ2-2	ASSAYRNTGELF
TRBV6-6	TRBJ2-7	ASSYHPGQGPYEQY
TRBV7-7	TRBJ2-3	ASSLPGLAGASSTDTQY
TRBV9	TRBJ2-5	ASSTGTGVGWETQY
TRBV6-5	TRBJ2-7	ASSPGTSGSYEQY
TRBV27	TRBJ2-3	ASSLGGGATDTQY
TRBV18	TRBJ2-5	ASSPGTGQKDQY
TRBV5-1	TRBJ2-3	ASSLDGAGAWNTQY
TRBV5-1	TRBJ1-5	ASSWTGHQPQH
TRBV6-6	TRBJ2-7	ASSLPGPSEQY
TRBV6-4	TRBJ2-3	ASSESQGFTDTQY
TRBV7-9	TRBJ1-1	ASSLGQRGGTEAF
TRBV21-1	TRBJ2-3	ASSKETGGLTGTSGNSDTQY
TRBV29-1	TRBJ2-7	SVEIPPLYEQY
TRBV28	TRBJ2-1	ASSLSGQGADEQF
TRBV11-3	TRBJ2-5	ASSQRAGQETQY
TRBV25-1	TRBJ1-6	ASSEQNSPLH
TRBV6-1	TRBJ1-3	ASSEWGGGNTIY
TRBV13	TRBJ2-3	ASSLQGTSTDTQY
TRBV19	TRBJ2-7	ASSLQGAYSYEQY
TRBV7-3	TRBJ2-2	ASSLMPWSTGELF
TRBV9	TRBJ2-7	ASSPTERTYEQY